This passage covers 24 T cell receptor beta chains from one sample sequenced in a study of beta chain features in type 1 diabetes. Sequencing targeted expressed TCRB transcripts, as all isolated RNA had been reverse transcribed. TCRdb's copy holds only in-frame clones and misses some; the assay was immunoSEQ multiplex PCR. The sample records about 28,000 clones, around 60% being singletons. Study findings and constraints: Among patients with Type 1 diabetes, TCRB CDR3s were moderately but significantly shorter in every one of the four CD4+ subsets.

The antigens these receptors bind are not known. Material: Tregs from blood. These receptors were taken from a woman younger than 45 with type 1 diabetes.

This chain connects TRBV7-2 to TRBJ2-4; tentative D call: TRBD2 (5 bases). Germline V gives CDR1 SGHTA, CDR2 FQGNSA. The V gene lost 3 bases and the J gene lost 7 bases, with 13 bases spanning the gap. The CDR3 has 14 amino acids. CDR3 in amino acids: CASSFQVSGNIQYF. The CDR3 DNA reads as TGTGCCAGCAGCTTCCAGGTTTCGGGGAACATTCAGTACTTC.

The CDR3 bases are TGTGCCTGGTCTTATGGGCAGGGGTCAGATACGCAGTATTTT. Protein: CAWSYGQGSDTQYF. V usage is TRBV30 and J usage is TRBJ2-3; TRBD1 is a possible D gene (6 bases). V was trimmed by 5 bases and J by 4 bases, leaving 16 bases between them. Germline CDR1 reads GTSNPN; CDR2 reads SVGIG (reference sequence). The CDR3 spans 14 residues.

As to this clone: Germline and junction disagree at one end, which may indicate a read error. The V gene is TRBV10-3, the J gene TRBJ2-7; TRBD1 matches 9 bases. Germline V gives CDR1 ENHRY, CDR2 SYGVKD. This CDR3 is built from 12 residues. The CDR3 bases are TGTGCCATCAGTGAGACCCCGGACAGGGGAAGCTTC. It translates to CAISETPDRGSF.

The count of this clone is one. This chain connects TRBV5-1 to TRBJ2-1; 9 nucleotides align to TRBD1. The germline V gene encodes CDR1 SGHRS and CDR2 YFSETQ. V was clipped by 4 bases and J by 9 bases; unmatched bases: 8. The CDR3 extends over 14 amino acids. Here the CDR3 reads CASSPLTGGTEQFF. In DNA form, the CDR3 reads TGCGCCAGCAGCCCTTTGACAGGGGGGACTGAGCAGTTCTTC.

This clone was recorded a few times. The CDR3, as DNA: TGTGCCATCAGTGAGTCGAGGGGCGGGAGTCTCCAAGAGACCCAGTACTTC. Its protein is CAISESRGGSLQETQYF. The chain joins TRBV10-3 to TRBJ2-5, with 7 bases that match TRBD2. Germline values: CDR1 ENHRY, CDR2 SYGVKD. The length of the CDR3 is 17 residues. V gave up 0 bases and J gave up 1 base; unmatched junction bases: 8.

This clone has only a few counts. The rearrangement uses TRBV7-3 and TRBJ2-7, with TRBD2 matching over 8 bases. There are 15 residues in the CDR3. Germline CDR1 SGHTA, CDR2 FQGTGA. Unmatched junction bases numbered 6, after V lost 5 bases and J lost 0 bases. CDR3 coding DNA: TGTGCCAGCAGCGAAACCGGGACTAGCTCCTACGAGCAGTACTTC. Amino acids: CASSETGTSSYEQYF.

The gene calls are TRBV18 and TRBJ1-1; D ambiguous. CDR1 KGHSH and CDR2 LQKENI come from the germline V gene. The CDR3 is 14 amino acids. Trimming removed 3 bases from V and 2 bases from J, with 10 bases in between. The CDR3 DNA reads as TGTGCCAGCTCACCCCCCGGCGGCAACACTGAAGCTTTCTTT. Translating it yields CASSPPGGNTEAFF.

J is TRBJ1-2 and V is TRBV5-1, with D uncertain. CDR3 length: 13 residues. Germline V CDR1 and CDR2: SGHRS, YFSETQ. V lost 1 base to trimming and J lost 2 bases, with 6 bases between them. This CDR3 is CASSLTENYGYTF. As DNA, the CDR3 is TGCGCCAGCAGCTTGACGGAGAACTATGGCTACACCTTC.

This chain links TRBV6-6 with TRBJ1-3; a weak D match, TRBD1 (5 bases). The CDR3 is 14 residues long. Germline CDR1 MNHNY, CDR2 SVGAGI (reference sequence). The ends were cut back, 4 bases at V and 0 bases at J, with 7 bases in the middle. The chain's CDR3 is CASSWDYSGNTIYF. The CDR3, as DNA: TGTGCCAGCAGTTGGGACTACTCTGGAAACACCATATATTTT.

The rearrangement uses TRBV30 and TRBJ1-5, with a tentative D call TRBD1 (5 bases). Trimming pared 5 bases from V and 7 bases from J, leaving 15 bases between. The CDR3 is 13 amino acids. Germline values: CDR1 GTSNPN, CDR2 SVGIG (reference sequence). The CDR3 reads CAWVTGGRQPQHF. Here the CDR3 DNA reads TGTGCCTGGGTAACGGGGGGGAGGCAGCCCCAGCATTTT.

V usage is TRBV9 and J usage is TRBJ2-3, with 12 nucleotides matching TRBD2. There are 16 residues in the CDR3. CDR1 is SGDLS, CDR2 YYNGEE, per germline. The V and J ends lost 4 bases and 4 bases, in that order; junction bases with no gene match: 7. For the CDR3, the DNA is TGTGCCAGCAGCCCCCGGACTAGCGGGACCGCAGATACGCAGTATTTT. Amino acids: CASSPRTSGTADTQYF.

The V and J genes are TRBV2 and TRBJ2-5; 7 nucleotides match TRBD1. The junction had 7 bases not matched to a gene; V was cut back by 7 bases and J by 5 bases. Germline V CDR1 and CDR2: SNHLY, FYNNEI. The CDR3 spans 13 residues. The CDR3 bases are TGTGCCAGCAAGGGACAGATAGGCGAGACCCAGTACTTC. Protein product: CASKGQIGETQYF.

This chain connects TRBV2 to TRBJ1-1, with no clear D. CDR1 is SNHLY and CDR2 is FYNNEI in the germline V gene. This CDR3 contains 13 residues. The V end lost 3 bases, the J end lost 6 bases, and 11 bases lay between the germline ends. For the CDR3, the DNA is TGTGCCAGCAGTGACGATACGGGATCTGAAGCTTTCTTT. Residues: CASSDDTGSEAFF.

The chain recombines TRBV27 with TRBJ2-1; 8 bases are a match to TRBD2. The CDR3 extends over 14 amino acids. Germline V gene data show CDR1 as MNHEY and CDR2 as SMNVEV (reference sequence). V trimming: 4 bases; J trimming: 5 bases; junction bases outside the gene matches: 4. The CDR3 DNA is TGTGCCAGCAGTTCTCCTAGCGGGCACAATGAGCAGTTCTTC. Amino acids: CASSSPSGHNEQFF.

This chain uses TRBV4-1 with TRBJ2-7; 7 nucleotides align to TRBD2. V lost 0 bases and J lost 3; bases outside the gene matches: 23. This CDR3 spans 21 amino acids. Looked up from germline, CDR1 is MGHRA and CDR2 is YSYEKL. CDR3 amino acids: CASSQDDLGGKGSDYYYEQYF. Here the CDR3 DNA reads TGCGCCAGCAGCCAAGACGATCTCGGGGGGAAAGGGTCAGACTACTACTACGAGCAGTACTTC.

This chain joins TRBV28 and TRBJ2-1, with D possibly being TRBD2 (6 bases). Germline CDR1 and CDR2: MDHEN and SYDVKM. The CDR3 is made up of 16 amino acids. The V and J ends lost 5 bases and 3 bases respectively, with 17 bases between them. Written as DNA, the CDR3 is TGTGCCAGCAGTGCCATTGGGGCGGGGTTCTACAATGAGCAGTTCTTC. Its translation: CASSAIGAGFYNEQFF.

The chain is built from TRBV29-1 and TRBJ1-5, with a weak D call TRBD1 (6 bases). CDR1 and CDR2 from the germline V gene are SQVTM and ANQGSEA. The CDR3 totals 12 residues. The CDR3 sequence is CSAAGADQPQHF. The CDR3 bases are TGCAGTGCTGCGGGGGCTGATCAGCCCCAGCATTTT. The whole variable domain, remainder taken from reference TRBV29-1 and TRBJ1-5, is SAVISQKPSRDICQRGTSLTIQCQVDSQVTMMFWYRQQPGQSLTLIATANQGSEATYESGFVIDKFPISRPNLTFSTLTVSNMSPEDSSIYLCSAAGADQPQHFGDGTRLSIL.

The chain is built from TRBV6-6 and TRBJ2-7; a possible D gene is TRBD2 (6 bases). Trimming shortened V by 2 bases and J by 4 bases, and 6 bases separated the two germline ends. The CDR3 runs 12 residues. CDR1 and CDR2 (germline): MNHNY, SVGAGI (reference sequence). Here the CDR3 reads CASSYRGYEQYF. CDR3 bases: TGTGCCAGCAGTTACCGGGGGTACGAGCAGTACTTC.

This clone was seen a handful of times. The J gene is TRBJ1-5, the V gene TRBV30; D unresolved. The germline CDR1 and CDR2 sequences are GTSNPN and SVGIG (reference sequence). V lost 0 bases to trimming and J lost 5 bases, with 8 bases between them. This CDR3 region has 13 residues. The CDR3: CAWSVHGDQPQHF. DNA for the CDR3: TGTGCCTGGAGTGTACACGGGGATCAGCCCCAGCATTTT. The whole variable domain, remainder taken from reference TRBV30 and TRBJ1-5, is SQTIHQWPATLVQPVGSPLSLECTVEGTSNPNLYWYRQAAGRGLQLLFYSVGIGQISSEVPQNLSASRPQDRQFILSSKKLLLSDSGFYLCAWSVHGDQPQHFGDGTRLSIL.

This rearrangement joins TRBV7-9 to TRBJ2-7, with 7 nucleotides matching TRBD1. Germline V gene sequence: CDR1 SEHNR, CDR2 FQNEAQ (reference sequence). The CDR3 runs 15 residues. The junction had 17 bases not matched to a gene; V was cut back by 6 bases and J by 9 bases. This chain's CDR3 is CASSPPATGPIGQYF. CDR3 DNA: TGTGCCAGCAGTCCACCGGCGACAGGGCCTATCGGGCAGTACTTC. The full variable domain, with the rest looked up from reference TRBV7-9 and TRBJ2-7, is DTGVSQNPRHKITKRGQNVTFRCDPISEHNRLYWYRQTLGQGPEFLTYFQNEAQLEKSRLLSDRFSAERPKGSFSTLEIQRTEQGDSAMYLCASSPPATGPIGQYFGPGTRLTVT.

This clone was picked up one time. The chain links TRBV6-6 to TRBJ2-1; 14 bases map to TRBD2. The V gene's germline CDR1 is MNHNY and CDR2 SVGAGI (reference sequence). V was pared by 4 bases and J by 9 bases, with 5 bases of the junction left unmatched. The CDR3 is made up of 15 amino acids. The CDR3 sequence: CASSWGLAGAGEQFF. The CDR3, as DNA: TGTGCCAGCAGTTGGGGACTAGCGGGAGCGGGTGAGCAGTTCTTC.

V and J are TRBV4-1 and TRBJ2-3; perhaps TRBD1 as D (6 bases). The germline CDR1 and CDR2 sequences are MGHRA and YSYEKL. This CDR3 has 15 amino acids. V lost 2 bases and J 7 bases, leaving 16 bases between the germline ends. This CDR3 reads CASSQLGSGQNTQYF. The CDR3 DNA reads TGCGCCAGCAGCCAACTCGGATCAGGACAGAATACGCAGTATTTT.

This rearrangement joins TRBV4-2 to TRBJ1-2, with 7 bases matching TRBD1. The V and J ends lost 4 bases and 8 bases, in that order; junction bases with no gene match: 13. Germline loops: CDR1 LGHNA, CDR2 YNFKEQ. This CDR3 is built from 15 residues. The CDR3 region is CASSLLGDRVGGYTF. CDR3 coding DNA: TGTGCCAGCAGCCTCCTAGGCGACAGGGTCGGCGGCTACACCTTC.

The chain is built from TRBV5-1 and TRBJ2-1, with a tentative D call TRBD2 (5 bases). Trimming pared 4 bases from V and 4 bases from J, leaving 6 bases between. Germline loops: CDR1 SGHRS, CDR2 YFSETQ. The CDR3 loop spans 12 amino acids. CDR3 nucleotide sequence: TGCGCCAGCAGCCGCGGGTACAATGAGCAGTTCTTC. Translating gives CASSRGYNEQFF.